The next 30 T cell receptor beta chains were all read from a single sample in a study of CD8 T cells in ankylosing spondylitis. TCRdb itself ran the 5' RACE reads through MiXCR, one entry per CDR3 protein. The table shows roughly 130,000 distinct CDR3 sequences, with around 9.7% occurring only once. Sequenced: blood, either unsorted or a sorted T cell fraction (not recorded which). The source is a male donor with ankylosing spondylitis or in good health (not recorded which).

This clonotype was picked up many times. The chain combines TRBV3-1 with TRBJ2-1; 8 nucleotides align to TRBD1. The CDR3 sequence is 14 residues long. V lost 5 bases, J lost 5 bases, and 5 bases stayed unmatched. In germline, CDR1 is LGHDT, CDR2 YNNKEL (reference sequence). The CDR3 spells CASSSGTGHNEQFF. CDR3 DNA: TGTGCCAGCAGCTCCGGGACAGGACACAATGAGCAGTTCTTC.

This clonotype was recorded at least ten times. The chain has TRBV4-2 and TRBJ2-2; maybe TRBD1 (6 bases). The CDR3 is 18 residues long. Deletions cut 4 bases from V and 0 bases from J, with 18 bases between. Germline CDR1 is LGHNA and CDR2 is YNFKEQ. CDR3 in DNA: TGTGCCAGCAGCCTTAACAGGGCCCTCACAGCGAACACCGGGGAGCTGTTTTTT. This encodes CASSLNRALTANTGELFF.

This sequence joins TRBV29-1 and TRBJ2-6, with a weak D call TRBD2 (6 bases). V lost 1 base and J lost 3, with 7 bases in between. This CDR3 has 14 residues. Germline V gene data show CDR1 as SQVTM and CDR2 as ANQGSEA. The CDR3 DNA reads TGCAGCGTTGAAGGGGGGGATGGGGCCAACGTCCTGACTTTC. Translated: CSVEGGDGANVLTF.

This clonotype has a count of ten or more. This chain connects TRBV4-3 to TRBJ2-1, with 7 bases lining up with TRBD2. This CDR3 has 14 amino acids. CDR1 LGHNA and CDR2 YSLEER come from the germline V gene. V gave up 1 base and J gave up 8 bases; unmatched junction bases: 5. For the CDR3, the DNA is TGCGCCAGCAGCCAAGGACTAGCATCTTATGAGCAGTTCTTC. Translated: CASSQGLASYEQFF.

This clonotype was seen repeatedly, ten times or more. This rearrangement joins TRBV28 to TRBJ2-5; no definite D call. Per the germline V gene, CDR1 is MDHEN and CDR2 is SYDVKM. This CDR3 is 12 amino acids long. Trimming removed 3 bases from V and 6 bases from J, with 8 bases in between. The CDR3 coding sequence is TGTGCCAGCAGTTTGAATGGTCAGACCCAGTACTTC. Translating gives CASSLNGQTQYF.

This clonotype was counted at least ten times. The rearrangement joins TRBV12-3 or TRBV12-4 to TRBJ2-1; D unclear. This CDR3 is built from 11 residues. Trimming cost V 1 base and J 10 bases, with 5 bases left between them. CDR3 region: CASSLGREQFF. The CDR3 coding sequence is TGTGCCAGCAGTTTAGGACGCGAGCAGTTCTTC.

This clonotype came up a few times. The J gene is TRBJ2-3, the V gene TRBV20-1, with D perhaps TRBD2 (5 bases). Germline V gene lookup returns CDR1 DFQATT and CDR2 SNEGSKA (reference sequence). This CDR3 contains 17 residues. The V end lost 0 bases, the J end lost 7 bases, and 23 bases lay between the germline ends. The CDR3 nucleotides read TGCAGTGCTAGAGAATTCCCTCTAGCTACCGTCGTGAATACGCAGTATTTT. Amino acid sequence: CSAREFPLATVVNTQYF.

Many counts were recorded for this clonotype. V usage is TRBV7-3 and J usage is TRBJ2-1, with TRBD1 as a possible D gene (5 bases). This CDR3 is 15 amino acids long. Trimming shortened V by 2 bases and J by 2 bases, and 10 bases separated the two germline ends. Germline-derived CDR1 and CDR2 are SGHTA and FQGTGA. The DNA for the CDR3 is TGTGCCAGCAGCTTATTCCCAGGGACCTACAATGAGCAGTTCTTC. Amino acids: CASSLFPGTYNEQFF.

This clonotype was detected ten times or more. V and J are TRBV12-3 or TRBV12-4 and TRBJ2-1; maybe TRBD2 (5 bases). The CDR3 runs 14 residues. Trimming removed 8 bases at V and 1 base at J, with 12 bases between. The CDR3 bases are TGTGCCAGCGCATCAACTAGTTCCTACAATGAGCAGTTCTTC. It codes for CASASTSSYNEQFF.

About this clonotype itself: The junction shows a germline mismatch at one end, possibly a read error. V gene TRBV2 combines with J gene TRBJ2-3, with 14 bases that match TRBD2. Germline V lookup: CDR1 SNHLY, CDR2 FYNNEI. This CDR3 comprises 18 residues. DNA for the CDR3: TGTACCAGCTGTTCCTCCCGGGGACTAGCGGGAGTTGCAGATACGCAGTATTTT. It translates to CTSCSSRGLAGVADTQYF.

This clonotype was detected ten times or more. As DNA, the CDR3 is TGCGCCAGCAGCGCGCTGGGACTAGCGGAAGAGACCCAGTACTTC. It translates to CASSALGLAEETQYF. The J gene is TRBJ2-5, the V gene TRBV5-1; 11 positions match TRBD2. The CDR3 extends over 15 amino acids. Germline values: CDR1 SGHRS, CDR2 YFSETQ. The V gene end was trimmed by 4 bases and the J gene end by 3 bases; junction bases not matched to a gene: 5.

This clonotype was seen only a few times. The CDR3 bases are TGTGCCTGGAGTGTACCAGGGGGGAACACTGAAGCTTTCTTT. It encodes CAWSVPGGNTEAFF. The gene calls are TRBV30 and TRBJ1-1, with 7 bases lining up with TRBD1. Trimming removed 0 bases from V and 1 base from J; junction bases left unmatched: 2. There are 14 residues in the CDR3. Germline V lookup: CDR1 GTSNPN, CDR2 SVGIG (reference sequence).

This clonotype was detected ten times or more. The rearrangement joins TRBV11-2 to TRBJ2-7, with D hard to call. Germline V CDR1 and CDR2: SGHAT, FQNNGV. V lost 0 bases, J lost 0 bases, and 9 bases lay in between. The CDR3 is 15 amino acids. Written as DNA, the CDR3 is TGTGCCAGCAGCTTAGATCCCGCAAACTCCTACGAGCAGTACTTC. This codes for CASSLDPANSYEQYF.

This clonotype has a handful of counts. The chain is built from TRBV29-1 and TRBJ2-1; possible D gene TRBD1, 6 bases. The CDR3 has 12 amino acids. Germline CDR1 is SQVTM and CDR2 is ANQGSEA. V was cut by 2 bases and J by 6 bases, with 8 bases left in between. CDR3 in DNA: TGCAGCGTTGAAAAACAGGGCAATGAGCAGTTCTTC. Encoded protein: CSVEKQGNEQFF.

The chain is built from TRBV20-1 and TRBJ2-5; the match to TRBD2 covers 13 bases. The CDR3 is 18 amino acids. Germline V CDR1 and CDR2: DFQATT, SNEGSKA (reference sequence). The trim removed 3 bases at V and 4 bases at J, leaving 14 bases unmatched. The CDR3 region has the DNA TGCAGTGCTAGCCACTTTACTAGCGGGAGGGCCGGCTTAGAGACCCAGTACTTC. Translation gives CSASHFTSGRAGLETQYF.

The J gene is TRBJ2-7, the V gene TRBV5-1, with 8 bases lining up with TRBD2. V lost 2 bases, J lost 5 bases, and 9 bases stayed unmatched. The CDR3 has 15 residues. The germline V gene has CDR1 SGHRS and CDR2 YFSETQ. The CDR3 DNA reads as TGCGCCAGCAGCTTTGACGGGAGGGCCGGGAACGAGCAGTACTTC. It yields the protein CASSFDGRAGNEQYF.

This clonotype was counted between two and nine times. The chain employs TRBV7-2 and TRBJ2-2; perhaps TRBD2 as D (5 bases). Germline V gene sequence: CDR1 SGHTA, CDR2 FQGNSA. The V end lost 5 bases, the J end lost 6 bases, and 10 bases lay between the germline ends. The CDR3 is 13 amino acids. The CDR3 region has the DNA TGTGCCAGCAGCGTACTAGTATCCGGGGAGCTGTTTTTT. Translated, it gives CASSVLVSGELFF.

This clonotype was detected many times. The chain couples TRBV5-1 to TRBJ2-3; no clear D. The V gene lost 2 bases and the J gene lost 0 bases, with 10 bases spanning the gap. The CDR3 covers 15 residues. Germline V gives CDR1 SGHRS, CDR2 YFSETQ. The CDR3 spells CASSFDGLSTDTQYF. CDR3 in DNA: TGCGCCAGCAGCTTTGACGGGCTTAGCACAGATACGCAGTATTTT.

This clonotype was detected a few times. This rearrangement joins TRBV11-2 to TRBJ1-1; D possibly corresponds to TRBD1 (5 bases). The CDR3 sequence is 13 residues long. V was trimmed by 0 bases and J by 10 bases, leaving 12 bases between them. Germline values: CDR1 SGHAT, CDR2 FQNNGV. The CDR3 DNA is TGTGCCAGCAGCTTAGAAGCAGGGCGGGCAGCTTTCTTT. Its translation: CASSLEAGRAAFF.

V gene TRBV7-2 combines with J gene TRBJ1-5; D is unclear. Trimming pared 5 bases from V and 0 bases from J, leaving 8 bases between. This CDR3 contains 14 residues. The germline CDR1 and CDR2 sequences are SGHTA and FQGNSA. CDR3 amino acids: CASSGRASNQPQHF. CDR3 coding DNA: TGTGCCAGCAGCGGGAGGGCTAGCAATCAGCCCCAGCATTTT.

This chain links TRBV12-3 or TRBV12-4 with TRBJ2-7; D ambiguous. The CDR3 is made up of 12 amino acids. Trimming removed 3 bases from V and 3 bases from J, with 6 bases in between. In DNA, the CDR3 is TGTGCCAGCAGTTTCCGGGTCTACGAGCAGTACTTC. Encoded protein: CASSFRVYEQYF.

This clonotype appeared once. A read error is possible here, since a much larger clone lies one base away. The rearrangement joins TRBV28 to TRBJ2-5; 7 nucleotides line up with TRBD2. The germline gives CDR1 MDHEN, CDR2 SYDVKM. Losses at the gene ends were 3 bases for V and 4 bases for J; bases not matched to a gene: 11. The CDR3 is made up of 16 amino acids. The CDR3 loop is CASSLGGRAGGETQYF. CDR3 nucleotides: TGTGCCAGCAGTTTGGGAGGGAGGGCCGGAGGAGAGACCCAGTACTTC.

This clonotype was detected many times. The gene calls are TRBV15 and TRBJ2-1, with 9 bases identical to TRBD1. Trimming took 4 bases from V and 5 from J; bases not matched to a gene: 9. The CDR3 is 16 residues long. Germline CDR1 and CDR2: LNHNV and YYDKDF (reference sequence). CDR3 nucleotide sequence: TGTGCCACCAGCAAATCACCGGGACAGGGAAACAATGAGCAGTTCTTC. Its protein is CATSKSPGQGNNEQFF. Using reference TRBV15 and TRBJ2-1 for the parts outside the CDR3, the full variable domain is DAMVIQNPRYQVTQFGKPVTLSCSQTLNHNVMYWYQQKSSQAPKLLFHYYDKDFNNEADTPDNFQSRRPNTSFCFLDIRSPGLGDTAMYLCATSKSPGQGNNEQFFGPGTRLTVL.

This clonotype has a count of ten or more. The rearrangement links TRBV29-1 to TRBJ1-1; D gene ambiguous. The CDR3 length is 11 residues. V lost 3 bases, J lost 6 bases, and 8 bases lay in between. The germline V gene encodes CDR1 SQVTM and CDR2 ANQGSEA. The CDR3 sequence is CSVEALAEAFF. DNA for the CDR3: TGCAGCGTTGAGGCCCTCGCTGAAGCTTTCTTT.

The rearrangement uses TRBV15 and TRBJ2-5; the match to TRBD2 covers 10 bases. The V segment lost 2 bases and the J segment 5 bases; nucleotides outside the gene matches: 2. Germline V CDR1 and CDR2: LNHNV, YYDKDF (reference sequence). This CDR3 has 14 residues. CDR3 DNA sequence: TGTGCCACCAGCAGACCTAGCGGGAGTGAGACCCAGTACTTC. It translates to CATSRPSGSETQYF.

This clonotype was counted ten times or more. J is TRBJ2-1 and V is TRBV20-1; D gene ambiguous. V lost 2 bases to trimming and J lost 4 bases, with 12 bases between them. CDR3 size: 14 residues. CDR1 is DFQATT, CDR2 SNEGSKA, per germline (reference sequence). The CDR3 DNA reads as TGCAGTGCTAGAACAGATTGGATGTACAATGAGCAGTTCTTC. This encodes CSARTDWMYNEQFF.

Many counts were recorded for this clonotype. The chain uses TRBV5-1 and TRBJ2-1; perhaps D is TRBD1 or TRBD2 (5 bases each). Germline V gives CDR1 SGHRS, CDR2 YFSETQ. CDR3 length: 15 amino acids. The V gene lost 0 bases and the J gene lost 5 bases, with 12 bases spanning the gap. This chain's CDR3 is CASSLDGGVDNEQFF. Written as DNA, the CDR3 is TGCGCCAGCAGCTTGGATGGGGGAGTGGACAATGAGCAGTTCTTC.

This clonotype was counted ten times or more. CDR3 protein: CASSPPGSYEQYF. The DNA for the CDR3 is TGTGCCAGCAGTCCTCCGGGGTCCTACGAGCAGTACTTC. The J gene is TRBJ2-7, the V gene TRBV25-1; TRBD2 might be the D (5 bases). This CDR3 is built from 13 residues. V dropped 5 bases and J dropped 1 base, with 9 bases sitting between them. Germline lookup yields CDR1 MGHDK and CDR2 SYGVNS.

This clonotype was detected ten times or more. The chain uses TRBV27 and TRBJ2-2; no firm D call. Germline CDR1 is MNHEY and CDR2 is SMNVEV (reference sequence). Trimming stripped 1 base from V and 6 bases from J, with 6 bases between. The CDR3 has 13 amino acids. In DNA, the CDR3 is TGTGCCAGCAGTTTATACGAGTCCGGGGAGCTGTTTTTT. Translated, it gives CASSLYESGELFF.

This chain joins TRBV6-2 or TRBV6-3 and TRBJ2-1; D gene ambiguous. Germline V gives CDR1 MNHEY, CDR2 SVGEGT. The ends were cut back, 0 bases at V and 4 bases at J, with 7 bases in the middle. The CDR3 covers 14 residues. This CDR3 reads CASSYSPDYNEQFF. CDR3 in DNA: TGTGCCAGCAGTTACTCTCCGGATTACAATGAGCAGTTCTTC.